This T cell receptor (beta chain) was documented in a study of human T cells and chemical hapten exposure. In the study overall: TCR yield per sample varied, mainly due to pooled library volumes. Points from the study as a whole: No shift was seen in TCRs above 1 in 1000 frequency with DPC sensitization.

The CDR3 contains 16 residues. CDR1 and CDR2 (germline): MNHEY, SVGEGT. With 0 bases removed from V and 2 bases from J, the gap between germline ends came to 8 bases. Documented time point: patch test 1, 2 weeks after DPC sensitization. The treatment was: therapeutic diphenylcyclopropenone sensitization with weekly scalp DPC. Drawing of blood took place ahead of applying each patch test. The study extracted total RNA from unfractionated whole blood. TCRdb processed the RACE reads anew with MiXCR; each CDR3 protein has one entry. The sample lists around 110,000 distinct CDR3 sequences, around an eighth seen once, with 1.2% to 1.5% in the top ten. This clonotype was seen repeatedly, ten times or more. As yet, its antigen is unknown.

The sample in question was whole blood, obtained in connection with sensitization to the hapten diphenylcyclopropenone (DPC). The chain joins TRBV6-2 or TRBV6-3 to TRBJ2-6, with D perhaps matching TRBD1 (5 bases). The clonotype was recovered from a woman aged 50 to 60 with alopecia areata. Some clones in this sample may be carry-over from other donors' samples. CDR3 region: CASSYSRQTGANVLTF. Written as DNA, the CDR3 is TGTGCCAGCAGTTACTCGAGACAGACTGGGGCCAACGTCCTGACTTTC.